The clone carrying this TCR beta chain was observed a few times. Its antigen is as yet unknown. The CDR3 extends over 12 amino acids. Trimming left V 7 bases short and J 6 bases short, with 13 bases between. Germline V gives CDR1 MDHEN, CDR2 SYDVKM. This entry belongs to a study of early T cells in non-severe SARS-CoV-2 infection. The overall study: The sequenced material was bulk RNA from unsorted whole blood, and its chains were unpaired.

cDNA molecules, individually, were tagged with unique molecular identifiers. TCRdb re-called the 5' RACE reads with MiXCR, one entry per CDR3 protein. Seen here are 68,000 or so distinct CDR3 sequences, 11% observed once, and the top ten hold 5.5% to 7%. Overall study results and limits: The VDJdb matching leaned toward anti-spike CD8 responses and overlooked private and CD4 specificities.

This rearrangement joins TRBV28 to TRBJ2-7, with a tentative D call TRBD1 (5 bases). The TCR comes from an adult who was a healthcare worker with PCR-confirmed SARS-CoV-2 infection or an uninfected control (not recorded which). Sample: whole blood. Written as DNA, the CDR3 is TGTGCCAGCATCGGACACCCAACCGAGCAGTACTTC. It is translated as CASIGHPTEQYF.